This TCR beta chain originates from a study of blood T cell repertoires in COVID-19. The wider study: The United States, Italy and Spain supplied acute and convalescent COVID-19 samples. Nucleic acid was either cDNA or gDNA, and it came from T cells, B-cell-depleted T cells, or PBMCs.

As handled by the study authors: Reference gene primers were amplified, and this amplification served to estimate nucleated cell counts. Sequencing used immunoSEQ multiplex PCR; TCRdb keeps in-frame clones, though not all of them. V and J calls and clone size come straight from that table; D and trimming were deduced from the DNA. The sample lists 100,000 to 150,000 clones; just over 85% were seen once. The CDR3 covers 12 residues. Germline CDR1 is SEHNR and CDR2 is FQNEAQ (reference sequence). The V end was cut by 2 bases, the J end by 3 bases, with 4 bases between. The TCR was taken from a man in his forties or fifties with acute or convalescent COVID-19. The specimen sequenced was peripheral blood. The chain combines TRBV7-9 with TRBJ2-5; D is unresolved. CDR3 sequence (DNA): TGTGCCAGCAGCTTACAGAAAGAGACCCAGTACTTC. Translated, it gives CASSLQKETQYF.